This TCR beta chain was captured by sequencing in a study of OX40 agonist ivuxolimab in advanced cancers. General study findings and limits: CD8+ T cells averaged more expanded clones than CD4+.

Remarks on this clone: Its antigen is still unknown.

The V gene lost 4 bases and the J gene lost 9 bases, with 19 bases spanning the gap. CDR3 length: 14 residues. Germline-derived CDR1 and CDR2 are LNHDA and SQIVND (reference sequence). Clones were read by immunoSEQ multiplex PCR, and TCRdb kept only the in-frame ones, dropping some. The profile covers tens of thousands of clones, with about 91% appearing a single time and around 0.4% taken by the ten largest. The sequencing used CD4+ or CD8+ T cells sorted from blood, collected in a trial of the OX40 agonist ivuxolimab. The TCR was taken from an adult with an advanced solid tumor such as melanoma, head and neck, liver or kidney cancer. The chain uses TRBV19 and TRBJ2-7, with D hard to call. The CDR3 DNA reads TGTGCCAGTAGTACCCAATTGAGTGGATCTTCGCAGTACTTC. Translated, it gives CASSTQLSGSSQYF.